The 15 T cell receptor beta chains presented below share a single source sample, sequenced in a study of cytomegalovirus exposure and HLA in healthy donors. It was with 60 Vbeta and 13 Jbeta primers that the PCR ran. TCRdb keeps only in-frame clones here, not all; method: immunoSEQ multiplex PCR. Found here are roughly 200,000 clones, over 70% of them singletons; the top ten hold more than 0.45%. The sequencing sample was made of PBMCs. These TCRs come from a woman between 45 and 60 years old in good health and CMV-seronegative.

The V call is TRBV6-6, the J call TRBJ2-7, with a tentative D call TRBD1 (5 bases). The CDR3 extends over 15 amino acids. CDR1 is MNHNY, CDR2 SVGAGI, per germline (reference sequence). V shed 2 bases and J shed 0 bases, with 11 bases lying between them. The CDR3 coding sequence is TGTGCCAGCAGTTACCCCCGGACACGCTCCTACGAGCAGTACTTC. It encodes CASSYPRTRSYEQYF.

This chain connects TRBV29-1 to TRBJ2-1; 15 nucleotides align to TRBD2. CDR1 is SQVTM and CDR2 is ANQGSEA in the germline V gene. The CDR3 runs 14 residues. The V gene end was trimmed by 6 bases and the J gene end by 10 bases; junction bases not matched to a gene: 7. The CDR3 here is CSVAGLAGGKEQFF. CDR3 sequence (DNA): TGCAGCGTGGCGGGACTAGCGGGAGGAAAGGAGCAGTTCTTC.

V and J are TRBV28 and TRBJ1-2; maybe TRBD1 (5 bases). Trimming left V 6 bases short and J 1 base short, with 18 bases between. The CDR3 sequence is 16 residues long. Germline V gene sequence: CDR1 MDHEN, CDR2 SYDVKM. CDR3 in DNA: TGTGCCAGCAGCCCCATACGGACACAAGTTAACTATGGCTACACCTTC. Protein: CASSPIRTQVNYGYTF.

V and J are TRBV9 and TRBJ1-3; possible D gene TRBD1, 5 bases. CDR1 SGDLS and CDR2 YYNGEE come from the germline V gene. V shed 4 bases and J shed 0 bases, with 14 bases lying between them. This CDR3 has 16 amino acids. The CDR3 reads CASSIPRVDSGNTIYF. CDR3 DNA: TGTGCCAGCAGCATACCCAGGGTCGACTCTGGAAACACCATATATTTT.

The chain is built from TRBV30 and TRBJ1-2; D gene unclear. Germline CDR1 and CDR2: GTSNPN and SVGIG (reference sequence). The CDR3 is made up of 14 amino acids. Trimming cost V 1 base and J 4 bases, with 13 bases left between them. CDR3 nucleotides: TGTGCCTGGAGTGACGATTCTACAGCCTATGGCTACACCTTC. Encoded protein: CAWSDDSTAYGYTF.

V and J are TRBV28 and TRBJ2-7, with a weak D call TRBD1 (6 bases). Germline values: CDR1 MDHEN, CDR2 SYDVKM. The CDR3 contains 12 residues. V shed 8 bases and J shed 5 bases, with 13 bases lying between them. CDR3 amino acids: CASLSWTDEQYF. DNA of the CDR3: TGTGCCAGCTTGAGTTGGACAGACGAGCAGTACTTC.

CDR3 protein: CASRFTGTGINYGYTF. The CDR3 DNA reads as TGTGCCAGCAGGTTTACAGGGACAGGAATTAACTATGGCTACACCTTC. V and J are TRBV11-2 and TRBJ1-2; 8 bases align to TRBD1. Per germline, CDR1 SGHAT and CDR2 FQNNGV. This CDR3 has 16 amino acids. Losses at the gene ends were 6 bases for V and 1 base for J; bases not matched to a gene: 10. The variable domain in full, completed from reference TRBV11-2 and TRBJ1-2, reads EAGVAQSPRYKIIEKRQSVAFWCNPISGHATLYWYQQILGQGPKLLIQFQNNGVVDDSQLPKDRFSAERLKGVDSTLKIQPAKLEDSAVYLCASRFTGTGINYGYTFGSGTRLTVV.

The chain combines TRBV30 with TRBJ2-1; 7 bases align to TRBD2. CDR1 is GTSNPN and CDR2 is SVGIG in the germline V gene (reference sequence). The CDR3 contains 15 residues. V lost 2 bases and J lost 3; bases outside the gene matches: 7. The CDR3 protein is CAWSPTSSRYNEQFF. The DNA for the CDR3 is TGTGCCTGGAGTCCGACTAGCTCTCGCTACAATGAGCAGTTCTTC.

The chain has TRBV6-5 and TRBJ2-7; 11 bases fit TRBD2. The CDR3 spans 15 residues. Germline V gives CDR1 MNHEY, CDR2 SVGAGI. V shed 5 bases, J shed 4 bases, and the junction held 7 bases outside the gene matches. CDR3 loop: CASSTLAGGRYEQYF. DNA of the CDR3: TGTGCCAGCAGTACCTTAGCGGGAGGGCGTTACGAGCAGTACTTC.

The chain has TRBV14 and TRBJ2-5; tentative D call: TRBD1 (6 bases). This CDR3 spans 14 amino acids. With 4 bases removed from V and 5 bases from J, the gap between germline ends came to 14 bases. The germline CDR1 and CDR2 sequences are SGHDN and FVKESK. CDR3 residues: CASSRGHQLETQYF. For the CDR3, the DNA is TGTGCCAGCAGCCGGGGACACCAGTTGGAGACCCAGTACTTC.

Points on this clone: The sample holds other DNA sequences that translate to the same CDR3. This chain connects TRBV5-1 to TRBJ2-6; no firm D call. V shed 3 bases and J shed 0 bases, with 4 bases lying between them. The CDR3 loop spans 14 amino acids. Germline V gives CDR1 SGHRS, CDR2 YFSETQ. The CDR3 region is CASSSSSGANVLTF. The CDR3 DNA sequence: TGCGCCAGCAGCTCGAGCTCTGGGGCCAACGTCCTGACTTTC.

This clone was counted between two and nine times. V gene TRBV11-2 combines with J gene TRBJ1-2; no definite D call. Per the germline V gene, CDR1 is SGHAT and CDR2 is FQNNGV. The V and J ends lost 0 bases and 5 bases respectively, with 10 bases between them. This CDR3 has 14 residues. This chain's CDR3 is CASSLDSRRYGYTF. As DNA, the CDR3 is TGTGCCAGCAGCTTAGACTCTAGGCGGTATGGCTACACCTTC. Based on the CDR3 plus reference TRBV11-2 and TRBJ1-2, the full variable domain is EAGVAQSPRYKIIEKRQSVAFWCNPISGHATLYWYQQILGQGPKLLIQFQNNGVVDDSQLPKDRFSAERLKGVDSTLKIQPAKLEDSAVYLCASSLDSRRYGYTFGSGTRLTVV.

The CDR3 loop is CASSQDRGLYDTEAFF. The CDR3 DNA reads as TGTGCCAGCAGCCAGGACAGGGGGCTATATGACACTGAAGCTTTCTTT. The chain links TRBV5-6 to TRBJ1-1, with 11 bases matching TRBD1. The CDR3 sequence is 16 residues long. CDR1 is SGHDT, CDR2 YYEEEE, per germline. Trimming cost V 4 bases and J 3 bases; bases outside gene matches: 8.

This clone was detected a few times. The rearrangement joins TRBV10-3 to TRBJ2-1; D is undetermined. Germline V lookup: CDR1 ENHRY, CDR2 SYGVKD. This CDR3 comprises 12 residues. Between the trimmed V and J ends, which lost 0 bases and 7 bases, there was a span of 4 bases. The CDR3 loop is CAISESPNEQFF. The CDR3 DNA reads as TGTGCCATCAGTGAGTCCCCGAATGAGCAGTTCTTC.

This chain connects TRBV19 to TRBJ2-3; 12 bases align to TRBD1. Germline V gives CDR1 LNHDA, CDR2 SQIVND (reference sequence). The ends lost 9 bases at V and 7 bases at J; junction bases unmatched: 8. There are 14 residues in the CDR3. The CDR3 DNA reads TGTGCCAGCACCGGGACAGGGGGCTGGAATACGCAGTATTTT. Translated: CASTGTGGWNTQYF.